This T cell receptor (beta chain) was recovered during a study of blood T cell repertoires in COVID-19. The trim removed 5 bases at V and 4 bases at J, leaving 6 bases unmatched. This CDR3 region has 14 residues. The germline CDR1 and CDR2 sequences are LNHDA and SQIVND (reference sequence). How the authors handled the data: Reference gene primer amplification gave estimated nucleated cell counts. Sequenced by immunoSEQ multiplex PCR; TCRdb stores in-frame clones only, minus some. The V and J calls and clone size come from that table; D and trimming were worked out from the DNA. The sample carries tens of thousands of clones, roughly nine tenths recorded once.

This receptor was taken from a woman aged 55-69 years with acute or convalescent COVID-19. Sequences were obtained from peripheral blood. The rearrangement links TRBV19 to TRBJ2-7, with 9 bases fitting TRBD1. This CDR3 reads CASSVRDRVYEQYF. CDR3 bases: TGTGCCAGTAGTGTTCGGGACAGGGTTTACGAGCAGTACTTC.